Each of the 28 T cell receptor beta chains below was sequenced from the same sample in a study of T cell changes during pregnancy in multiple sclerosis. TCRdb keeps only in-frame clones here, not all; method: immunoSEQ multiplex PCR. The data contain fewer than 95,000 clones, about 93% of them singletons. This specimen consisted of peripheral blood, obtained in the first trimester of pregnancy. The receptors were sampled from a female donor in good health, enrolled as a control in a pregnancy study.

The chain is built from TRBV27 and TRBJ1-5; 7 bases are shared with TRBD1. Germline CDR1 and CDR2: MNHEY and SMNVEV (reference sequence). The CDR3 has 16 residues. After removal of 5 bases from V and 5 bases from J, the junction contained 12 bases not matched to a gene. CDR3 loop: CASSPFRQGRDQPQHF. CDR3 nucleotide sequence: TGTGCCAGCAGTCCCTTCCGACAGGGTCGGGATCAGCCCCAGCATTTT.

The V and J genes are TRBV4-1 and TRBJ2-7, with 9 bases matching TRBD2. V gave up 2 bases and J gave up 4 bases; unmatched junction bases: 6. The CDR3 consists of 15 residues. Germline V gene lookup returns CDR1 MGHRA and CDR2 YSYEKL. CDR3 sequence: CASSQPTSGIYEQYF. CDR3 nucleotides: TGCGCCAGCAGCCAACCGACTAGCGGAATATACGAGCAGTACTTC.

The rearrangement links TRBV5-1 to TRBJ2-2, with TRBD2 identical over 12 bases. The CDR3 runs to 15 residues. Trimming at V came to 5 bases and at J to 1 base, leaving 0 bases not matched to a gene. CDR1 is SGHRS, CDR2 YFSETQ, per germline. The CDR3 bases are TGCGCCAGCAGACTAGCGGGAGGGAACACCGGGGAGCTGTTTTTT. Amino acids: CASRLAGGNTGELFF.

The chain is built from TRBV13 and TRBJ2-1; 13 nucleotides match TRBD2. The CDR3 is made up of 16 amino acids. J was trimmed by 7 bases and V by 4 bases; bases with no gene match: 7. Per germline, CDR1 PRHDT and CDR2 FYEKMQ (reference sequence). The DNA of the CDR3 is TGTGCCAGCAGCTCCGGACTAGCGGGAGTTTTAAATGAGCAGTTCTTC. This gives the protein CASSSGLAGVLNEQFF. The whole variable domain, remainder taken from reference TRBV13 and TRBJ2-1, is AAGVIQSPRHLIKEKRETATLKCYPIPRHDTVYWYQQGPGQDPQFLISFYEKMQSDKGSIPDRFSAQQFSDYHSELNMSSLELGDSALYFCASSSGLAGVLNEQFFGPGTRLTVL.

V is TRBV19 and J is TRBJ2-1; perhaps TRBD2 as D (6 bases). The CDR3 contains 16 residues. Trimming cost V 7 bases and J 4 bases, with 20 bases left between them. CDR1 and CDR2 (germline): LNHDA, SQIVND (reference sequence). The CDR3 DNA reads as TGTGCCAGTATTAAAATGGCGGGGAGGTTGTACAATGAGCAGTTCTTC. Protein product: CASIKMAGRLYNEQFF.

V usage is TRBV19 and J usage is TRBJ2-1, with 7 bases lining up with TRBD2. With V trimmed by 5 bases and J by 2 bases, 3 bases remained unmatched. CDR1 and CDR2 from the germline V gene are LNHDA and SQIVND (reference sequence). The CDR3 sequence is 14 residues long. The CDR3 region is CASSLAGAYNEQFF. In DNA, the CDR3 is TGTGCCAGTAGTTTGGCGGGAGCCTACAATGAGCAGTTCTTC.

A single count supports this clone. The gene calls are TRBV18 and TRBJ1-3; 8 bases align to TRBD1. CDR1 KGHSH and CDR2 LQKENI come from the germline V gene. This CDR3 has 16 residues. The ends lost 6 bases at V and 0 bases at J; junction bases unmatched: 7. The CDR3 protein is CASSTQGDLSGNTIYF. DNA of the CDR3: TGTGCCAGCTCGACACAGGGGGACCTCTCTGGAAACACCATATATTTT.

The chain employs TRBV30 and TRBJ1-1, with 9 bases lining up with TRBD1. The CDR3 sequence is 14 residues long. The J segment lost 5 bases and the V segment lost 4 bases, leaving 8 bases of the junction unmatched. Per the germline V gene, CDR1 is GTSNPN and CDR2 is SVGIG (reference sequence). Here the CDR3 reads CAWTTGGEGTEAFF. The CDR3 bases are TGTGCCTGGACAACAGGGGGCGAGGGTACTGAAGCTTTCTTT.

The chain recombines TRBV30 with TRBJ1-2; the match to TRBD1 covers 10 bases. The CDR3 has 13 residues. V dropped 1 base and J dropped 8; count of bases not matched to a gene: 4. Germline V gene sequence: CDR1 GTSNPN, CDR2 SVGIG (reference sequence). CDR3 residues: CAWSAGQGIGYTF. The CDR3 nucleotides read TGTGCCTGGAGTGCGGGACAGGGGATCGGCTACACCTTC.

This chain links TRBV30 with TRBJ1-4; D gene unclear. Trimming removed 0 bases at V and 7 bases at J, with 6 bases between. CDR3 length: 12 residues. In germline, CDR1 is GTSNPN, CDR2 SVGIG (reference sequence). The CDR3 DNA reads TGTGCCTGGAGTGTAACGGGTGAAAAACTGTTTTTT. It codes for CAWSVTGEKLFF.

The rearrangement joins TRBV6-4 to TRBJ2-3; TRBD2 agrees at 10 bases. V lost 4 bases and J lost 0; bases outside the gene matches: 4. This CDR3 comprises 16 residues. Germline lookup yields CDR1 MRHNA and CDR2 SNTAGT. The CDR3: CASSAGTSDSTDTQYF. CDR3 nucleotide sequence: TGTGCCAGCAGTGCCGGGACTAGCGATAGCACAGATACGCAGTATTTT.

V is TRBV18 and J is TRBJ2-1; TRBD1 aligns across 9 bases. CDR3 length: 16 residues. V lost 3 bases, J lost 3 bases, and 6 bases stayed unmatched. Germline-derived CDR1 and CDR2 are KGHSH and LQKENI. The CDR3 nucleotides read TGTGCCAGCTCACCGGACAGGGGAAATCTCTACAATGAGCAGTTCTTC. Amino acids: CASSPDRGNLYNEQFF.

This sequence joins TRBV13 and TRBJ2-1, with a weak D call TRBD1 (6 bases). The germline gives CDR1 PRHDT, CDR2 FYEKMQ (reference sequence). V was pared by 4 bases and J by 5 bases, with 15 bases between. The CDR3 contains 15 residues. The CDR3 DNA reads as TGTGCCAGCAGCTGGACCGGGACAATACACAATGAGCAGTTCTTC. This codes for CASSWTGTIHNEQFF.

The chain links TRBV7-9 to TRBJ2-5; 8 positions agree with TRBD1. Germline V gives CDR1 SEHNR, CDR2 FQNEAQ (reference sequence). There are 16 residues in the CDR3. V lost 7 bases and J lost 4; bases outside the gene matches: 14. CDR3 region: CASTPIRGRMVETQYF. CDR3 in DNA: TGTGCCAGCACCCCTATCAGGGGGCGTATGGTAGAGACCCAGTACTTC.

The chain has TRBV5-1 and TRBJ1-2; unclear D gene. V lost 5 bases and J 6 bases, leaving 14 bases between the germline ends. The CDR3 runs to 13 residues. Germline-derived CDR1 and CDR2 are SGHRS and YFSETQ. Here the CDR3 DNA reads TGCGCCAGCAGTATGGGCACCACACATGGCTACACCTTC. Its translation: CASSMGTTHGYTF.

V and J are TRBV2 and TRBJ2-5; TRBD2 agrees at 7 bases. The CDR3 consists of 16 residues. CDR1 and CDR2 from the germline V gene are SNHLY and FYNNEI. With 4 bases clipped from V and 1 base from J, the junction kept 9 bases outside the gene matches. The CDR3 coding sequence is TGTGCCAGCAGTGGGTTGTCGGGCGGGGGCCAAGAGACCCAGTACTTC. Amino acids: CASSGLSGGGQETQYF.

V usage is TRBV7-8 and J usage is TRBJ1-4; 7 positions match TRBD1. With V trimmed by 5 bases and J by 6 bases, 3 bases remained unmatched. CDR3 size: 13 residues. Germline V gene sequence: CDR1 SGHVS, CDR2 FQNEAQ. DNA of the CDR3: TGTGCCAGCAGCAGGGGGCTCTATGAAAAACTGTTTTTT. Protein product: CASSRGLYEKLFF.

V and J are TRBV7-2 and TRBJ2-7; 11 bases fit TRBD2. V dropped 6 bases and J dropped 5; count of bases not matched to a gene: 9. The germline V gene has CDR1 SGHTA and CDR2 FQGNSA. CDR3 size: 15 residues. The CDR3 bases are TGTGCCAGCAGGGGAACACTAGCGGGAGTCCACGAGCAGTACTTC. Translated: CASRGTLAGVHEQYF.

The rearrangement joins TRBV10-3 to TRBJ2-7, with 7 bases matching TRBD2. The V segment lost 2 bases and the J segment 5 bases; nucleotides outside the gene matches: 12. Germline V CDR1 and CDR2: ENHRY, SYGVKD. CDR3 length equals 16 residues. CDR3 loop: CAISEQRGGDLDEQYF. In nucleotides, the CDR3 is TGTGCCATCAGTGAGCAGCGGGGTGGGGACCTCGACGAGCAGTACTTC.

The V gene is TRBV4-1, the J gene TRBJ1-5, with D possibly being TRBD1 (5 bases). The germline V gene has CDR1 MGHRA and CDR2 YSYEKL. Trimming removed 5 bases at V and 3 bases at J, with 11 bases between. There are 14 residues in the CDR3. This chain's CDR3 is CASSDRDSNQPQHF. For the CDR3, the DNA is TGCGCCAGCAGCGACCGGGACTCCAATCAGCCCCAGCATTTT.

This clone was detected once. The germline gene is not matched at one end of the junction; a read error may be the cause. The CDR3 region is CASSGGRTSIF. The CDR3 DNA sequence: TGTGCCAGCAGCGGGGGCCGCACGTCCATCTTC. The rearrangement uses TRBV5-4 and TRBJ1-2, with D perhaps TRBD1 (6 bases). Germline CDR1 and CDR2: SGHNT and YYREEE (reference sequence). This CDR3 contains 11 residues.

The gene calls are TRBV4-1 and TRBJ2-4; 7 bases line up with TRBD1. The junction had 4 bases not matched to a gene; V was cut back by 3 bases and J by 11 bases. Germline CDR1 and CDR2: MGHRA and YSYEKL. CDR3 size: 12 residues. The CDR3 region is CASSHGTAFQYF. The CDR3 coding sequence is TGCGCCAGCAGCCACGGGACAGCATTTCAGTACTTC.

This CDR3 reads CASTPGGAYNEQFF. The CDR3 nucleotides read TGTGCCAGTACACCTGGGGGGGCCTACAATGAGCAGTTCTTC. This chain links TRBV19 with TRBJ2-1, with 7 bases that match TRBD2. Losses at the gene ends were 7 bases for V and 2 bases for J; bases not matched to a gene: 5. The CDR3 sequence is 14 residues long. CDR1 is LNHDA, CDR2 SQIVND, per germline (reference sequence).

The rearrangement uses TRBV28 and TRBJ2-5, with 7 nucleotides matching TRBD1. V dropped 6 bases and J dropped 1; count of bases not matched to a gene: 2. Germline CDR1 is MDHEN and CDR2 is SYDVKM. This CDR3 region has 13 residues. CDR3 DNA sequence: TGTGCCAGCAGCCCAGGGGGCCAAGAGACCCAGTACTTC. Protein product: CASSPGGQETQYF.

In this sample, this clone turned up once. The chain has TRBV14 and TRBJ2-5, with a tentative D call TRBD1 (7 bases). CDR1 SGHDN and CDR2 FVKESK come from the germline V gene. The CDR3 extends over 15 amino acids. V gave up 3 bases and J gave up 7 bases, with 18 bases separating them. CDR3 coding DNA: TGTGCCAGCAGCCATGGCGCAGGGGGGTGGAGGACCCAGTACTTC. The encoded protein is CASSHGAGGWRTQYF.

The V gene is TRBV11-2, the J gene TRBJ2-2, with 7 bases fitting TRBD2. Germline values: CDR1 SGHAT, CDR2 FQNNGV. V lost 8 bases, J lost 5 bases, and 14 bases stayed unmatched. The CDR3 runs to 16 residues. The CDR3, as DNA: TGTGCCAGCGGGCCCGAGGGCGGGGGTTTTACCGGGGAGCTGTTTTTT. Translation gives CASGPEGGGFTGELFF.

The table lists this clone with a count of one. This chain joins TRBV4-2 and TRBJ2-1, with TRBD2 identical over 8 bases. V trimming: 5 bases; J trimming: 5 bases; junction bases outside the gene matches: 11. Germline CDR1 and CDR2: LGHNA and YNFKEQ. The CDR3 is 16 residues long. CDR3 bases: TGTGCCAGCAGCGCCCGAGCGGGAGTGCACGACAATGAGCAGTTCTTC. Its protein product is CASSARAGVHDNEQFF.

The chain employs TRBV28 and TRBJ1-2, with D hard to call. V lost 1 base to trimming and J lost 8 bases, with 17 bases between them. The germline gives CDR1 MDHEN, CDR2 SYDVKM. The CDR3 is 15 amino acids. This chain's CDR3 is CASSLFGVPLEGYTF. Here the CDR3 DNA reads TGTGCCAGCAGTTTATTCGGGGTCCCGTTGGAAGGCTACACCTTC.